One sample yielded the 31 T cell receptor beta chains listed below, sequenced in a study of blood T cell repertoires in COVID-19. The data were produced by immunoSEQ multiplex PCR, yet TCRdb's version contains in-frame clones alone and is incomplete. The sample has 190,000 or so clones, around 87% seen once. The sequencing input was peripheral blood. These receptors all stem from a man aged 50 or older with acute or convalescent COVID-19.

The sample holds one count of this clone. The chain carries TRBV4-1 and TRBJ2-7; weak D call: TRBD1 (6 bases). Trimming removed 1 base at V and 4 bases at J, with 11 bases between. Looked up from germline, CDR1 is MGHRA and CDR2 is YSYEKL. The CDR3 runs 14 residues. CDR3: CASSQVGGEYEQYF. The CDR3, as DNA: TGCGCCAGCAGCCAAGTTGGGGGCGAATACGAGCAGTACTTC.

This chain uses TRBV9 with TRBJ1-6; TRBD1 matches 9 bases. Germline loops: CDR1 SGDLS, CDR2 YYNGEE. The ends lost 4 bases at V and 10 bases at J; junction bases unmatched: 15. The CDR3 runs 17 residues. The CDR3 reads CASSPPGTGLGASPLHF. DNA of the CDR3: TGTGCCAGCAGCCCACCCGGGACAGGGCTTGGAGCGTCACCCCTCCACTTT.

The V and J genes are TRBV7-3 and TRBJ2-1; 11 bases map to TRBD2. The germline CDR1 and CDR2 sequences are SGHTA and FQGTGA. V trimming: 4 bases; J trimming: 4 bases; junction bases outside the gene matches: 3. The CDR3 totals 15 residues. The DNA of the CDR3 is TGTGCCAGCAGCTCGGGACTAGCGGATTACAATGAGCAGTTCTTC. Translated, it gives CASSSGLADYNEQFF.

The gene calls are TRBV10-3 and TRBJ2-5; 9 bases map to TRBD2. Germline V gene lookup returns CDR1 ENHRY and CDR2 SYGVKD. With V trimmed by 3 bases and J by 5 bases, 1 base remained unmatched. The CDR3 covers 13 residues. CDR3 bases: TGTGCCATCAGTGACGGGACTAGCGAGACCCAGTACTTC. Residues: CAISDGTSETQYF.

This chain connects TRBV6-1 to TRBJ1-5, with D perhaps matching TRBD1 (5 bases). The CDR3 has 15 amino acids. V was pared by 1 base and J by 0 bases, with 7 bases between. Germline CDR1 MNHNS, CDR2 SASEGT. CDR3 sequence reads: CASSEGDSSNQPQHF. CDR3 nucleotide sequence: TGTGCCAGCAGTGAAGGCGACAGTAGCAATCAGCCCCAGCATTTT.

This chain uses TRBV6-1 with TRBJ1-5; 9 bases line up with TRBD1. Germline assignment: CDR1 MNHNS and CDR2 SASEGT. V gave up 1 base and J gave up 6 bases; unmatched junction bases: 7. This CDR3 has 16 residues. The CDR3 region is CASSEGTGGFGQPQHF. The CDR3 DNA follows: TGTGCCAGCAGTGAAGGAACAGGGGGCTTCGGTCAGCCCCAGCATTTT.

This clone has just one count. The V call is TRBV3-1 (or the pseudogene TRBV3-2), the J call TRBJ1-3; tentative D call: TRBD1 (6 bases). Germline-derived CDR1 and CDR2 are LGHDT and YNNKEL (reference sequence). The CDR3 runs 13 residues. V was trimmed by 4 bases and J by 2 bases, leaving 6 bases between them. CDR3 coding DNA: TGTGCCAGCAGCCGGACAGCTGGAAACACCATATATTTT. Amino acids: CASSRTAGNTIYF.

The J gene is TRBJ2-2, the V gene TRBV28; the match to TRBD2 covers 11 bases. Germline CDR1 and CDR2: MDHEN and SYDVKM. The V gene end was trimmed by 5 bases and the J gene end by 8 bases; junction bases not matched to a gene: 10. CDR3 size: 16 residues. The CDR3 reads CASSPLAGGTLGELFF. The CDR3 DNA reads TGTGCCAGCAGTCCGCTAGCGGGAGGCACCTTGGGGGAGCTGTTTTTT.

A word on this clone: Other DNA sequences of this sample code for an identical CDR3. The V and J genes are TRBV7-2 and TRBJ1-6; D remains ambiguous. This CDR3 comprises 15 residues. Germline values: CDR1 SGHTA, CDR2 FQGNSA. V dropped 0 bases and J dropped 4 bases, with 7 bases sitting between them. In DNA form, the CDR3 reads TGTGCCAGCAGCTTAGCTGGAGGTTATAATTCACCCCTCCACTTT. This sequence encodes CASSLAGGYNSPLHF.

The chain's CDR3 is CASRKQGASPLHF. CDR3 DNA sequence: TGTGCCAGCAGGAAACAGGGGGCTTCACCCCTCCACTTT. This sequence joins TRBV6-5 and TRBJ1-6, with 9 bases matching TRBD1. The CDR3 contains 13 residues. Germline assignment: CDR1 MNHEY and CDR2 SVGAGI. Losses at the gene ends were 6 bases for V and 9 bases for J; bases not matched to a gene: 3.

The rearrangement joins TRBV7-2 to TRBJ2-5; 7 bases are a match to TRBD1. The V gene's germline CDR1 is SGHTA and CDR2 FQGNSA. This CDR3 has 16 residues. Unmatched junction bases numbered 9, after V lost 0 bases and J lost 5 bases. The CDR3 sequence: CASSLARRTGAETQYF. DNA of the CDR3: TGTGCCAGCAGCTTAGCCCGGAGAACAGGGGCGGAGACCCAGTACTTC.

For the CDR3, the DNA is TGTGCCTGGGCCCGGACAGGGCCCCGGAACACTGAAGCTTTCTTT. This codes for CAWARTGPRNTEAFF. The rearrangement links TRBV30 to TRBJ1-1; 8 nucleotides agree with TRBD1. Trimming removed 5 bases from V and 1 base from J; junction bases left unmatched: 9. From germline, CDR1 is GTSNPN and CDR2 SVGIG (reference sequence). This CDR3 region has 15 residues.

The chain couples TRBV7-9 to TRBJ2-3; D gene unclear. The length of the CDR3 is 15 residues. The germline CDR1 and CDR2 sequences are SEHNR and FQNEAQ (reference sequence). Deletions cut 2 bases from V and 2 bases from J, with 11 bases between. The CDR3 DNA follows: TGTGCCAGCAGCTTACGGGTGGAGATCACAGATACGCAGTATTTT. Translating it yields CASSLRVEITDTQYF.

The chain is built from TRBV11-2 and TRBJ2-2; the D is unclear. The CDR3 loop spans 16 amino acids. Per the germline V gene, CDR1 is SGHAT and CDR2 is FQNNGV. V lost 1 base, J lost 1 base, and 10 bases lay in between. The CDR3 coding sequence is TGTGCCAGCAGCTTAGGGTCCGGGTTGAACACCGGGGAGCTGTTTTTT. Encoded protein: CASSLGSGLNTGELFF. Variable domain in full (rest from reference TRBV11-2 and TRBJ2-2): EAGVAQSPRYKIIEKRQSVAFWCNPISGHATLYWYQQILGQGPKLLIQFQNNGVVDDSQLPKDRFSAERLKGVDSTLKIQPAKLEDSAVYLCASSLGSGLNTGELFFGEGSRLTVL.

This rearrangement joins TRBV10-3 to TRBJ2-3; D gene uncertain. The CDR3 contains 13 residues. Germline CDR1 reads ENHRY; CDR2 reads SYGVKD. V was shortened by 10 bases and J by 2 bases, with 13 bases between the two germline ends. CDR3 sequence (DNA): TGTGCCACCCGGTCCCTAAACACAGATACGCAGTATTTT. Translated: CATRSLNTDTQYF.

In its sample, this clone was seen a few times. The chain uses TRBV7-2 and TRBJ2-5; tentative D call: TRBD2 (5 bases). V was trimmed by 6 bases and J by 0 bases, leaving 8 bases between them. The CDR3 totals 13 residues. Per the germline V gene, CDR1 is SGHTA and CDR2 is FQGNSA. CDR3 amino acids: CASRPTNQETQYF. CDR3 DNA sequence: TGTGCCAGCAGGCCGACTAACCAAGAGACCCAGTACTTC.

The chain has TRBV27 and TRBJ1-3, with TRBD1 matching 7 bases. Germline CDR1 reads MNHEY; CDR2 reads SMNVEV (reference sequence). Germline trimming cut 6 bases from V and 2 bases from J; bases unmatched to any gene: 10. This CDR3 has 16 amino acids. The CDR3: CASRRTGTATGNTIYF. The DNA for the CDR3 is TGTGCCAGCAGGCGTACCGGGACAGCAACTGGAAACACCATATATTTT.

V gene TRBV11-2 combines with J gene TRBJ2-7; 10 bases match TRBD2. In germline, CDR1 is SGHAT, CDR2 FQNNGV. This CDR3 has 16 residues. Germline trimming cut 4 bases from V and 0 bases from J; bases unmatched to any gene: 6. CDR3 amino acids: CASSYHSGRSSYEQYF. As DNA, the CDR3 is TGTGCCAGCAGCTACCATAGCGGGAGGAGCTCCTACGAGCAGTACTTC.

CDR3 DNA: TGTGCCAGTAGTATCAGGAAGTCTTATAGCAATCAGCCCCAGCATTTT. It translates to CASSIRKSYSNQPQHF. This chain links TRBV19 with TRBJ1-5; D unclear. Germline CDR1 reads LNHDA; CDR2 reads SQIVND (reference sequence). V dropped 3 bases and J dropped 0 bases, with 12 bases sitting between them. The CDR3 is made up of 16 amino acids.

V is TRBV24-1 and J is TRBJ2-2; TRBD1 agrees at 9 bases. Trimming removed 4 bases from V and 5 bases from J; junction bases left unmatched: 7. Germline CDR1 is KGHDR and CDR2 is SFDVKD. CDR3 length: 16 residues. The DNA of the CDR3 is TGTGCCACCAGTGACATGGGACAGGGCTCGACCGGGGAGCTGTTTTTT. Translated: CATSDMGQGSTGELFF.

This sequence joins TRBV2 and TRBJ2-7, with D possibly TRBD2 on 6 matching bases. The V gene's germline CDR1 is SNHLY and CDR2 FYNNEI. V was pared by 7 bases and J by 0 bases, with 10 bases between. This CDR3 is 13 amino acids long. In nucleotides, the CDR3 is TGTGCCAGCACCTGGGACTTCTCCTACGAGCAGTACGTC. The encoded protein is CASTWDFSYEQYV.

V usage is TRBV28 and J usage is TRBJ2-5, with TRBD1 matching 8 bases. V gave up 5 bases and J gave up 3 bases; unmatched junction bases: 5. CDR1 and CDR2 (germline): MDHEN, SYDVKM. The CDR3 has 14 residues. CDR3 nucleotides: TGTGCCAGCAGTACACAGGGGGTGGAAGAGACCCAGTACTTC. It is translated as CASSTQGVEETQYF.

The V call is TRBV10-3, the J call TRBJ2-2, with 7 bases matching TRBD2. The junction had 6 bases not matched to a gene; V was cut back by 4 bases and J by 7 bases. Germline values: CDR1 ENHRY, CDR2 SYGVKD. This CDR3 has 14 amino acids. For the CDR3, the DNA is TGTGCCATCAGTGGGACTAGAGAGAACGGGGAGCTGTTTTTT. Its translation: CAISGTRENGELFF.

This sequence joins TRBV7-8 and TRBJ2-1; 8 positions match TRBD1. Germline-derived CDR1 and CDR2 are SGHVS and FQNEAQ. The length of the CDR3 is 13 residues. V shed 11 bases, J shed 7 bases, and the junction held 10 bases outside the gene matches. CDR3 region: CAGGTGGGNEQFF. The CDR3 bases are TGTGCCGGAGGAACAGGGGGTGGAAATGAGCAGTTCTTC.

The rearrangement uses TRBV29-1 and TRBJ1-5, with TRBD1 matching over 8 bases. Germline-derived CDR1 and CDR2 are SQVTM and ANQGSEA. CDR3 length: 12 residues. J was trimmed by 4 bases and V by 6 bases; bases with no gene match: 2. The CDR3 region is CSVGQGNQPQHF. DNA for the CDR3: TGCAGCGTCGGACAGGGTAATCAGCCCCAGCATTTT.

V usage is TRBV3-1 (or the pseudogene TRBV3-2) and J usage is TRBJ2-2; D might be TRBD2 (6 bases). With 4 bases removed from V and 6 bases from J, the gap between germline ends came to 12 bases. The CDR3 extends over 14 amino acids. CDR1 and CDR2 (germline): LGHDT, YNNKEL (reference sequence). The CDR3 sequence is CASSLFGSAGELFF. The DNA for the CDR3 is TGTGCCAGCAGCCTATTCGGGAGCGCCGGGGAGCTGTTTTTT.

The chain links TRBV28 to TRBJ2-7, with D possibly TRBD2 on 7 matching bases. Trimming removed 3 bases from V and 3 bases from J, with 21 bases in between. Germline lookup yields CDR1 MDHEN and CDR2 SYDVKM. CDR3 length equals 17 residues. The DNA of the CDR3 is TGTGCCAGCAGTTTCCGGGGGGCTCAACTCTCCTACTACGAGCAGTACGTC. It codes for CASSFRGAQLSYYEQYV.

This chain connects TRBV6-5 to TRBJ1-2, with D perhaps matching TRBD1 (6 bases). The CDR3 length is 15 residues. CDR1 is MNHEY and CDR2 is SVGAGI in the germline V gene. The V gene lost 0 bases and the J gene lost 0 bases, with 8 bases spanning the gap. CDR3 nucleotides: TGTGCCAGCAGTTACTCTGGACAGCCTAACTATGGCTACACCTTC. It yields the protein CASSYSGQPNYGYTF.

The gene calls are TRBV28 and TRBJ2-7; no clear D gene. Trimming took off 5 bases at V and 2 bases at J, with 7 bases between the two ends. The CDR3 consists of 12 residues. Germline-derived CDR1 and CDR2 are MDHEN and SYDVKM. CDR3: CASSPGPYEQYV. The CDR3 DNA follows: TGTGCCAGCAGTCCCGGTCCCTACGAGCAGTACGTC.

The genes are TRBV20-1 and TRBJ2-5; the D is unclear. This CDR3 has 10 amino acids. Germline V lookup: CDR1 DFQATT, CDR2 SNEGSKA (reference sequence). The V end lost 2 bases, the J end lost 5 bases, and 3 bases lay between the germline ends. This CDR3 is CSARLETQYF. The CDR3 nucleotides read TGCAGTGCTAGACTGGAGACCCAGTACTTC.

The chain combines TRBV19 with TRBJ1-5, with D unclear. The V and J ends lost 6 bases and 7 bases respectively, with 13 bases between them. The germline CDR1 and CDR2 sequences are LNHDA and SQIVND (reference sequence). CDR3 length: 13 residues. CDR3 in DNA: TGTGCCAGTAGCGGGGAAGTTAGGCAGCCCCAGCATTTT. Protein product: CASSGEVRQPQHF. Full variable domain (remainder filled in from reference TRBV19 and TRBJ1-5): DGGITQSPKYLFRKEGQNVTLSCEQNLNHDAMYWYRQDPGQGLRLIYYSQIVNDFQKGDIAEGYSVSREKKESFPLTVTSAQKNPTAFYLCASSGEVRQPQHFGDGTRLSIL.